What follows is one T cell receptor beta chain and its context. The data were obtained in a study of cytomegalovirus exposure and HLA in healthy donors. The PCR was carried out with 60 Vbeta primers and 13 Jbeta primers. Profiling relied on immunoSEQ multiplex PCR, and the TCRdb table lists in-frame clones only, not all of them. The sample contains 70,000 to 95,000 clones, roughly 72% of which appear only once. The CDR3 runs 18 residues. The germline CDR1 and CDR2 sequences are MGHRA and YSYEKL. The V and J ends lost 3 bases and 3 bases, in that order; junction bases with no gene match: 12. Sequenced sample: PBMCs. V usage is TRBV4-1 and J usage is TRBJ2-7; TRBD2 matches 12 bases. This TCR derives from a man aged 25 to 40 in good health and CMV-seropositive. The CDR3 loop reads CASSQRPGLAGDNYEQYF. CDR3 bases: TGCGCCAGCAGCCAGCGTCCGGGACTAGCGGGTGATAACTACGAGCAGTACTTC.